This entry is about one T cell receptor (beta chain). Its antigen is as yet unknown. The PCR contained 60 Vbeta and 13 Jbeta primers. Original data processing: A follow-up analysis tallied around 80 million unique TCR beta chains, about 10 million shared. Some clones are missing from TCRdb's copy, which holds only in-frame ones; the method was immunoSEQ multiplex PCR. V and J calls and clone size are copied from that table; D and trimming were computed from the DNA. The repertoire table contains tens of thousands of clones. This sample was taken from a study of cytomegalovirus exposure and HLA in healthy donors. Study-wide results and limits: TCR association rates varied by HLA locus in a later analysis, with DRB1 highest and HLA-C lowest.

Germline V gives CDR1 KGHSH, CDR2 LQKENI. The CDR3 loop spans 14 amino acids. V shed 8 bases and J 0 bases; nucleotides not matched to a gene: 6. The J gene is TRBJ1-1, the V gene TRBV18, with TRBD1 identical over 7 bases. The source material was PBMCs. The source of this sequence is a man aged 50 to 59 in good health and CMV-seropositive. As DNA, the CDR3 is TGTGCCAGCGCCTCCGGGACAGTGAACACTGAAGCTTTCTTT. Translation: CASASGTVNTEAFF.